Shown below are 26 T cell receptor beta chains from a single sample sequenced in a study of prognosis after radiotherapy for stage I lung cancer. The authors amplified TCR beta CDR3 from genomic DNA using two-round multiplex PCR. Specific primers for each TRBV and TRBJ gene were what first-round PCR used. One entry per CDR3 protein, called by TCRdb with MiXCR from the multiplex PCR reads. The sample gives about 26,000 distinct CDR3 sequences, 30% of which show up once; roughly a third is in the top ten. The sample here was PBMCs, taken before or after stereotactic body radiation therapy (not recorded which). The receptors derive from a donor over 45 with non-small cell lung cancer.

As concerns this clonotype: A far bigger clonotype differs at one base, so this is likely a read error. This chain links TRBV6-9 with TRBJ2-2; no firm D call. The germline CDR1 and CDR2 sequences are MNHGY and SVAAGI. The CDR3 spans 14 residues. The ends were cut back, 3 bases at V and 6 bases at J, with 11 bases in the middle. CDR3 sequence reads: CASSYPKEAGELFF. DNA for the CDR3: TGTGCCAGCAGTTACCCGAAAGAGGCCGGGGAGCTGTTTTTT.

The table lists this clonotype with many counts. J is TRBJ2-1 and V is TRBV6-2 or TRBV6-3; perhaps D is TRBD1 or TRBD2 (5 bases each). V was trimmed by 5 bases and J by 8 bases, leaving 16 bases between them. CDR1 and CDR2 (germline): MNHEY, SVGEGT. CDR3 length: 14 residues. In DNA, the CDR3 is TGTGCCAGCAGTGATCGGGGCCTGGACGATGAGCAGTTCTTC. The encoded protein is CASSDRGLDDEQFF.

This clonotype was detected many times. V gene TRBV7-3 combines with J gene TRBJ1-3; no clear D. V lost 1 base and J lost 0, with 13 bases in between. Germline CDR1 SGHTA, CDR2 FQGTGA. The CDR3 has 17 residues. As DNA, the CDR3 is TGTGCCAGCAGCTTAAATCCTGGACGGAGCTCTGGAAACACCATATATTTT. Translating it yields CASSLNPGRSSGNTIYF.

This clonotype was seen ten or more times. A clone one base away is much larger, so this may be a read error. CDR3 sequence (DNA): TGCGCCAGCAGCTGGCCCGTGTCCTATTTTGGACAGAACTACTCCTACGAGCAGTACTTC. Translated, it gives CASSWPVSYFGQNYSYEQYF. The rearrangement joins TRBV5-1 to TRBJ2-7; weak D call: TRBD1 (6 bases). Germline values: CDR1 SGHRS, CDR2 YFSETQ. Trimming removed 3 bases at V and 0 bases at J, with 28 bases between. The CDR3 totals 20 residues.

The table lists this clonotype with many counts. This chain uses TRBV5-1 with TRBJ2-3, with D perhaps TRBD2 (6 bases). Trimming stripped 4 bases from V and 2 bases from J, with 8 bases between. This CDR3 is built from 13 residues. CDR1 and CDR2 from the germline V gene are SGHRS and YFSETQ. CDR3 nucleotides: TGCGCCAGCAGCCTACTAGCCACAGATACGCAGTATTTT. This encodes CASSLLATDTQYF. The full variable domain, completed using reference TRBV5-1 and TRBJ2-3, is KAGVTQTPRYLIKTRGQQVTLSCSPISGHRSVSWYQQTPGQGLQFLFEYFSETQRNKGNFPGRFSGRQFSNSRSEMNVSTLELGDSALYLCASSLLATDTQYFGPGTRLTVL.

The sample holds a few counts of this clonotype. The CDR3, as DNA: TGTGCCACCAGTCGAGAACAGGGTGTAGGCACAGATACGCAGTATTTT. The encoded protein is CATSREQGVGTDTQYF. The rearrangement links TRBV24-1 to TRBJ2-3, with a tentative D call TRBD1 (6 bases). V was trimmed by 6 bases and J by 1 base, leaving 16 bases between them. The CDR3 extends over 16 amino acids. Germline CDR1 and CDR2: KGHDR and SFDVKD.

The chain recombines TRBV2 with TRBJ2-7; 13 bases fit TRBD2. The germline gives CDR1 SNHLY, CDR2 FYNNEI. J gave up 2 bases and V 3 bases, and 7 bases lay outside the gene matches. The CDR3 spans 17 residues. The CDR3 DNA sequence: TGTGCCAGCAGTGAGCCCGGGACTAGCGGGGCTACCTACGAGCAGTACTTC. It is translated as CASSEPGTSGATYEQYF. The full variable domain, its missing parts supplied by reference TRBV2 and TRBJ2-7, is EPEVTQTPSHQVTQMGQEVILRCVPISNHLYFYWYRQILGQKVEFLVSFYNNEISEKSEIFDDQFSVERPDGSNFTLKIRSTKLEDSAMYFCASSEPGTSGATYEQYFGPGTRLTVT.

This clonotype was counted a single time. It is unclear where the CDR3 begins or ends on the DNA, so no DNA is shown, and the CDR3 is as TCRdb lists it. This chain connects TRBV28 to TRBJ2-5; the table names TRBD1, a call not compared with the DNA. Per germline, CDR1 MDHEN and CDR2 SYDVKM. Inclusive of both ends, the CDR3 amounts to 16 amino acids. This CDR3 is CASSSSGQDAGETKYF.

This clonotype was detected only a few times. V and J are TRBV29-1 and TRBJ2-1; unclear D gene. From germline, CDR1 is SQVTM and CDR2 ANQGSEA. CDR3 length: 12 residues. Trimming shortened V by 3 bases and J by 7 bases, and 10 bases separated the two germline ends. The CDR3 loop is CSVDGGTNEQFF. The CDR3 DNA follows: TGCAGCGTTGACGGCGGAACAAATGAGCAGTTCTTC.

CDR3: CSAAGTFGGSEQFF. DNA for the CDR3: TGCAGTGCTGCCGGGACGTTCGGGGGAAGTGAGCAGTTCTTC. The chain recombines TRBV20-1 with TRBJ2-1, with D perhaps matching TRBD2 (6 bases). The CDR3 is 14 residues long. V lost 5 bases to trimming and J lost 9 bases, with 20 bases between them. CDR1 DFQATT and CDR2 SNEGSKA come from the germline V gene (reference sequence).

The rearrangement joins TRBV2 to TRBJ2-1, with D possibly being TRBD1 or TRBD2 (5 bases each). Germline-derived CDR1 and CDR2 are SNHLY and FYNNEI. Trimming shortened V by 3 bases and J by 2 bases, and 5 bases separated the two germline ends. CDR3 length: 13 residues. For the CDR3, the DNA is TGTGCCAGCAGTGAGGGACCCTACAATGAGCAGTTCTTC. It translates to CASSEGPYNEQFF.

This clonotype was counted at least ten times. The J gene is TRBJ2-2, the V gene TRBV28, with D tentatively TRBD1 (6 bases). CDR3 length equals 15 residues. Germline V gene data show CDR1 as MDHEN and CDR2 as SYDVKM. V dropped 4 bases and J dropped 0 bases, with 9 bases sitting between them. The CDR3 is CASSSGQTNTGELFF. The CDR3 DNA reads TGTGCCAGCAGTTCGGGACAAACGAACACCGGGGAGCTGTTTTTT.

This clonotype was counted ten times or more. Written as DNA, the CDR3 is TGTGCCAGCAGCCACGGGACAGGGGGTGTGGCAGATACGCAGTATTTT. Protein sequence: CASSHGTGGVADTQYF. The J gene is TRBJ2-3, the V gene TRBV5-4; 11 bases align to TRBD1. The junction had 8 bases not matched to a gene; V was cut back by 4 bases and J by 4 bases. The CDR3 totals 16 residues. Germline CDR1 and CDR2: SGHNT and YYREEE (reference sequence).

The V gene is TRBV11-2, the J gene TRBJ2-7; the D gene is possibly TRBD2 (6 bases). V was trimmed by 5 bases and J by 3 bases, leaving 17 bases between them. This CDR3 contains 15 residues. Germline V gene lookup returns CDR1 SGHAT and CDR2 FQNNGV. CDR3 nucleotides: TGTGCCAGCAGCCTCAGGGAGGCAACAGACTACGAGCAGTACTTC. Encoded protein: CASSLREATDYEQYF.

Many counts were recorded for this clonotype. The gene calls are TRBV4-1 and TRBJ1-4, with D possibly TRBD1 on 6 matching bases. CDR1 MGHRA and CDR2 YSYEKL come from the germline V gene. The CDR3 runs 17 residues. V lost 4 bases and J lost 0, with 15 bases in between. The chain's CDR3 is CASSPSGTMTTNEKLFF. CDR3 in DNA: TGCGCCAGCAGCCCGTCCGGGACAATGACAACTAATGAAAAACTGTTTTTT.

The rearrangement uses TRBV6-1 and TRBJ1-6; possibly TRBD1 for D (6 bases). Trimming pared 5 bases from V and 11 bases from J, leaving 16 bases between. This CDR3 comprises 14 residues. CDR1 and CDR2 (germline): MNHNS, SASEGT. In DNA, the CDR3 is TGTGCCAGCAGTCCCGGGACATGGGCGACACCCCTCCACTTT. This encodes CASSPGTWATPLHF.

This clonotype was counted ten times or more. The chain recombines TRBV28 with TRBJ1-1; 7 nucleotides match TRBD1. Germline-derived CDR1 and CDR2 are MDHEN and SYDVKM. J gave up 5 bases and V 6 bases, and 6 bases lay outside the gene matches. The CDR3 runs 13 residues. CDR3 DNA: TGTGCCAGCAGAAAGGGGGCGGGTACTGAAGCTTTCTTT. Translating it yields CASRKGAGTEAFF.

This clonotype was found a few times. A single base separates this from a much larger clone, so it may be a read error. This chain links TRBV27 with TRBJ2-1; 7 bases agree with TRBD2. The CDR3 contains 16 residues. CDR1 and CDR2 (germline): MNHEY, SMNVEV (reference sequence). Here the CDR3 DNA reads TGTGCCACCAGTTCGTACATCGGGGGGATAGGCAATGTGCAGTTCTTC. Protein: CATSSYIGGIGNVQFF.

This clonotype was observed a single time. CDR3: CAWSRTGGMYEQYF. The CDR3 DNA is TGTGCCTGGAGTCGGACAGGGGGCATGTACGAGCAGTACTTC. V gene TRBV30 combines with J gene TRBJ2-7, with TRBD1 identical over 11 bases. The junction had 4 bases not matched to a gene; V was cut back by 2 bases and J by 4 bases. Germline V gene lookup returns CDR1 GTSNPN and CDR2 SVGIG (reference sequence). CDR3 size: 14 residues.

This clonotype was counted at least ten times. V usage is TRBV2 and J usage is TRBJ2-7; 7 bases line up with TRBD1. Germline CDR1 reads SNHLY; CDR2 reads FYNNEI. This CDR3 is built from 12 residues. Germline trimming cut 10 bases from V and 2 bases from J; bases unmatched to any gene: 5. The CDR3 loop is CAIRQGPYEQYF. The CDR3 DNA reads TGTGCCATTAGACAGGGTCCCTACGAGCAGTACTTC.

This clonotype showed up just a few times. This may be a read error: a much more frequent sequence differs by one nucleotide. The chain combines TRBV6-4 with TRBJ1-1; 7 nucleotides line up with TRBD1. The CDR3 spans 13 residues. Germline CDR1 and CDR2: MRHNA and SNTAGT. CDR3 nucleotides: TGTGCCAACAGTGAGGGGGCAGGCACTGAAGCTTTCTTT. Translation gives CANSEGAGTEAFF.

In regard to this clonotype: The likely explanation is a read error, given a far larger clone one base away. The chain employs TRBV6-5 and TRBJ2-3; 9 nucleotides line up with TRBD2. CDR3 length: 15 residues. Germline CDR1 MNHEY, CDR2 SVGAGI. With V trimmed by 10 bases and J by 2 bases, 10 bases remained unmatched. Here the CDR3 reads CAISRLADATDTQYF. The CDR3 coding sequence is TGTGCCATCAGCCGACTAGCGGACGCCACAGATACGCAGTATTTT.

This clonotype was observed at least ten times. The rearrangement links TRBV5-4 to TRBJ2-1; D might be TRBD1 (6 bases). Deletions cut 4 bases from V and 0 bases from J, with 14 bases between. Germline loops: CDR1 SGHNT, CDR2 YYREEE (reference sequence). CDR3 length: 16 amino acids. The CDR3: CASSPGQFSSYNEQFF. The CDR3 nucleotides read TGTGCCAGCAGCCCCGGACAGTTCAGCTCCTACAATGAGCAGTTCTTC.

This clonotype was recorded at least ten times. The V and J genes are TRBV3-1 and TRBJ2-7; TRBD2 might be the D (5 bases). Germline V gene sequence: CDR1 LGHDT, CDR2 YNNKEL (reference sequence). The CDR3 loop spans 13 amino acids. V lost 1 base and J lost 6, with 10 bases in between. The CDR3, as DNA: TGTGCCAGCAGCCAAGTACCCGGGATCGAGCAGTACTTC. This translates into CASSQVPGIEQYF.

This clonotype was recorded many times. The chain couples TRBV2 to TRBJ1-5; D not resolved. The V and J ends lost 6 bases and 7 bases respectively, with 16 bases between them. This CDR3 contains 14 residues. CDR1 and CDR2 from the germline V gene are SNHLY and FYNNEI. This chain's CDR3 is CASSRPGPGQPQHF. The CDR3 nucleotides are TGTGCCAGCAGCCGACCGGGCCCGGGGCAGCCCCAGCATTTT.

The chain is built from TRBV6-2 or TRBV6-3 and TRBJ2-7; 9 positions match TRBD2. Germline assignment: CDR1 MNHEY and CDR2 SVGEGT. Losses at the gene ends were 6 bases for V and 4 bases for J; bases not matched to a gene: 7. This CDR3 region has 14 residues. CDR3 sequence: CASRSGTSIYEQYF. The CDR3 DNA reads TGTGCCAGCAGGTCCGGGACTAGCATTTACGAGCAGTACTTC.